The rows below give T cell receptor beta chains drawn from one sample of a study of identical twins. TCRdb re-derived calls from the 5' RACE reads in MiXCR, one entry per CDR3 protein. Seen here are roughly 240,000 distinct CDR3 sequences, approximately 7.8% observed once, and the top ten hold approximately 5.4%. These data are also associated with another study on yellow fever vaccine responses in identical twins.

Sequencing was done on a sample of CD8+ T cells sorted from blood. The receptor set was obtained from a woman between 18 and 29 years old in good health. CDR3s include the opening cysteine and the closing phenylalanine or tryptophan. Fields, in order: CDR3 length, J gene, V gene, clone size, D gene, CDR3 DNA, CDR3 protein. A D gene is named only where the DNA matches it firmly. Size is omitted from some rows. Given values are once, few, many or a class for expanded clones.

15 TRBJ2-1 TRBV7-9 . TRBD2 TGTGCCAGCAGCAATAGCGGGAGGATCTACAATGAGCAGTTCTTC CASSNSGRIYNEQFF
18 TRBJ2-3 TRBV4-2 many TRBD2 TGTGCCAGCAGCCAAGCGTTCGCGATTAGCGGGAGCACAGATACGCAGTATTTT CASSQAFAISGSTDTQYF
15 TRBJ2-4 TRBV9 many . TGTGCCAGCAGCGTAGAGGGAGGAGCCAAAAACATTCAGTACTTC CASSVEGGAKNIQYF
13 TRBJ1-1 TRBV10-3 . . TGTGCCATCAGTGAAGACAGATACACTGAAGCTTTCTTT CAISEDRYTEAFF
12 TRBJ1-1 TRBV20-1 many TRBD1 TGCAGTGTTAAGACAGGGGAGGCTGAAGCTTTCTTT CSVKTGEAEAFF
13 TRBJ1-1 TRBV2 few TRBD1 TGTGCCAGCACCCAGGGGGCGGACACTGAAGCTTTCTTT CASTQGADTEAFF
16 TRBJ1-5 TRBV4-1 many . TGCGCCAGCAGCCAAGTTGGTGGGAGAAGCAATCAGCCCCAGCATTTT CASSQVGGRSNQPQHF
15 TRBJ2-1 TRBV4-1 many . TGCGCCAGCAGCCAAGATGGGGGGGCGCGCAATGAGCAGTTCTTC CASSQDGGARNEQFF
17 TRBJ1-3 TRBV7-8 many . TGTGCCAGCAGCTACCAACAGGGAATCCCCTCTGGAAACACCATATATTTT CASSYQQGIPSGNTIYF
19 TRBJ2-2 TRBV15 . . TGTGCCACCAGCAAGGTTATAAGTTTCGGCGGGATTCACACCGGGGAGCTGTTTTTT CATSKVISFGGIHTGELFF
14 TRBJ2-1 TRBV24-1 many . TGTGCCACCAGTGATGGAAGCGACTACAATGAGCAGTTCTTC CATSDGSDYNEQFF
18 TRBJ2-4 TRBV28 . . TGTGCCAGCAGTCCTTATTGGGTTAGCGGAACAAAGGTGGACATTCAGTACTTC CASSPYWVSGTKVDIQYF
16 TRBJ2-1 TRBV24-1 many . TGTGCCACCAGTGAGGGGGGCCCGCCCTCCTACAATGAGCAGTTCTTC CATSEGGPPSYNEQFF
14 TRBJ2-1 TRBV12-3/TRBV12-4 . . TGTGCCAGCAGTTTCGCGGGTACCTACAATGAGCAGTTCTTC CASSFAGTYNEQFF
16 TRBJ2-1 TRBV5-1 many TRBD1 TGCGCCAGCAGCCCGAGGCCGGGACAGACCTACAATGAGCAGTTCTTC CASSPRPGQTYNEQFF
17 TRBJ2-1 TRBV11-1 many . TGTGCCAGCAGCTTACACAGGGGTAGTATTGGGGGGAATGAGCAGTTCTTC CASSLHRGSIGGNEQFF
14 TRBJ2-2 TRBV29-1 many . TGCAGCGTTGATGCGGGGTGGAACACCGGGGAGCTGTTTTTT CSVDAGWNTGELFF
12 TRBJ1-1 TRBV5-1 few . TGCGCCAGCAGCCCGGGGGGAGGAGAAGCTTTCTTT CASSPGGGEAFF
16 TRBJ2-4 TRBV4-1 . TRBD2 TGCGCCAGCAGCCTTTTCTTAGCGGGAGTTGGAGACATTCAGTACTTC CASSLFLAGVGDIQYF
15 TRBJ1-6 TRBV14 . TRBD1 TGTGCCAGCAGTTTGGTGGGGACAGCCAATTCACCCCTCCACTTT CASSLVGTANSPLHF
13 TRBJ1-2 TRBV5-1 many . TGCGCCAGCAGCTTGGAAGGCCGGGGTGGCTACACCTTC CASSLEGRGGYTF
13 TRBJ1-5 TRBV20-1 few . TGCAGTGCTAGAGATGATAGCAATCAGCCCCAGCATTTT CSARDDSNQPQHF
14 TRBJ2-1 TRBV24-1 . TRBD1 TGTGCCACGGGGGGACAGGGACTAAACAATGAGCAGTTCTTC CATGGQGLNNEQFF
18 TRBJ2-2 TRBV12-5 few . TGTGCTAGTGGTTTGGACCTATTAACGGGGCCCCGAACCGGGGAGCTGTTTTTT CASGLDLLTGPRTGELFF
15 TRBJ2-1 TRBV28 few . TGTGCCAGCAGTTTATATGGGGGCTCCTACAATGAGCAGTTCTTC CASSLYGGSYNEQFF
12 TRBJ2-1 TRBV20-1 few . TGCAGTGCTAGTTCCGGGGGTTCATTGCAGTTCTTC CSASSGGSLQFF
15 TRBJ2-1 TRBV7-9 . . TGTGCCAGCAGCTTAGCCCAGGGCCCCCACAATGAGCAGTTCTTC CASSLAQGPHNEQFF
21 TRBJ2-1 TRBV29-1 many . TGCAGCGTTGAAGATGCTCTCGGGAGGGGGCAGCGACTTTACTCCTACAATGAGCAGTTCTTC CSVEDALGRGQRLYSYNEQFF
16 TRBJ2-5 TRBV11-2 . . TGTGCCAGCAGCTTAGGGGACTGGAGAGAACAAGAGACCCAGTACTTC CASSLGDWREQETQYF
15 TRBJ1-6 TRBV28 . . TGTGCCAGCAGTTTTTGGGGGAGCGGCCTGGCACCCCTCCACTTT CASSFWGSGLAPLHF
13 TRBJ1-1 TRBV4-1 . . TGCGCCAGCAGCCAAGATTCAGGGACAGAAGCTTTCTTT CASSQDSGTEAFF
15 TRBJ1-4 TRBV9 few . TGTGCCAGCAGCGCAACCGAAACAACTAATGAAAAACTGTTTTTT CASSATETTNEKLFF
13 TRBJ2-5 TRBV29-1 many . TGCAGCGTTCCACCCCTGGGGAGGGAGACCCAGTACTTC CSVPPLGRETQYF
14 TRBJ1-1 TRBV12-3/TRBV12-4 few . TGTGCCAGCAGTTTAGTCAGTATGAACACTGAAGCTTTCTTT CASSLVSMNTEAFF
16 TRBJ2-2 TRBV7-9 few . TGTGCCAGCAGCACTTCCGGGAGTAGCATTCCCGGGGAGCTGTTTTTT CASSTSGSSIPGELFF
13 TRBJ2-1 TRBV27 . . TGTGCCAGCAGTTTACGATTGGGTAATGAGCAGTTCTTC CASSLRLGNEQFF
16 TRBJ2-2 TRBV5-1 few TRBD2 TGCGCCAGCAGCCATCCGGGGGGGGCGAACACCGGGGAGCTGTTTTTT CASSHPGGANTGELFF
13 TRBJ2-5 TRBV7-6 . . TGTGCCAGCAGCTTTTTCTCCGAAGAGACCCAGTACTTC CASSFFSEETQYF
15 TRBJ2-1 TRBV20-1 few . TGCAGTGCTACCCCCTCAGGAGGTGCCTACAATGAGCAGTTCTTC CSATPSGGAYNEQFF
15 TRBJ2-7 TRBV12-3/TRBV12-4 once TRBD2 TGTGCCAGCAGTTTTACTCTAGCGGGAGTCTACGAGCAGTACTTC CASSFTLAGVYEQYF
13 TRBJ2-3 TRBV27 . . TGTGCCAGCAGCGACAGGATCACAGATACGCAGTATTTT CASSDRITDTQYF
16 TRBJ2-2 TRBV29-1 . TRBD2 TGCAGCGTTGAATCTAGCGGGGGGCGGGACACCGGGGAGCTGTTTTTT CSVESSGGRDTGELFF
12 TRBJ2-2 TRBV4-1 many . TGCGCCAGCAGCCAGATAACCGGGGAGCTGTTTTTT CASSQITGELFF
14 TRBJ2-1 TRBV6-1 many TRBD2 TGTGCCAGCACCGGGACTAGCGGTTACAATGAGCAGTTCTTC CASTGTSGYNEQFF
17 TRBJ2-1 TRBV14 many TRBD2 TGTGCCAGCAGCCAAGATTTCACTAGCGGGGGAAACAATGAGCAGTTCTTC CASSQDFTSGGNNEQFF
15 TRBJ2-7 TRBV6-1 . TRBD1 TGTGCCAGCAGCCTCGACAGGGGAAGTTCCTACGAGCAGTACTTC CASSLDRGSSYEQYF
13 TRBJ1-1 TRBV5-1 many . TGCGCCAGCAGCCCAGGCCTGAGTACTGAAGCTTTCTTT CASSPGLSTEAFF
15 TRBJ2-1 TRBV3-1 many . TGTGCCAGCAGCCAAGATTGGGGTTCCTACAATGAGCAGTTCTTC CASSQDWGSYNEQFF
13 TRBJ2-5 TRBV24-1 few . TGTGCCACCAGTGATTTGGTGGGGGAGACCCAGTACTTC CATSDLVGETQYF
14 TRBJ1-5 TRBV12-3/TRBV12-4 few . TGTGCCAGCAGTTTGTTGGGGTACGGTCAGCCCCAGCATTTT CASSLLGYGQPQHF
12 TRBJ2-7 TRBV27 . . TGTGCCAGCAGCCCGGGGCACTACGAGCAGTACTTC CASSPGHYEQYF
13 TRBJ2-7 TRBV27 many . TGTGCCAGCAGTTTGCGCAGGGCCCACGAGCAGTACTTC CASSLRRAHEQYF
12 TRBJ2-7 TRBV6-5 . . TGTGGCGCCGGCCTAGCTGACTACGAGCAGTACTTC CGAGLADYEQYF
14 TRBJ1-1 TRBV20-1 few TRBD1 TGCAGTGCTTCCCTCAGGGGGCTTATCACTGAAGCTTTCTTT CSASLRGLITEAFF